Shown below are 27 T cell receptor beta chains from a single sample sequenced in a study of human T cells and chemical hapten exposure. TCRdb ran MiXCR on the RACE reads and lists one entry per CDR3 protein. The data show approximately 60,000 distinct CDR3 sequences, roughly 10% seen once. Time point reported: pre-sensitization, week 0. Treatment meaning: therapeutic diphenylcyclopropenone sensitization with weekly scalp DPC. Here the sequenced sample was whole blood, taken in connection with sensitization to the hapten diphenylcyclopropenone (DPC). Receptors originate from a woman between 40 and 50 years old with alopecia areata. Some clones in this sample may be carry-over from other donors' samples.

There are many counts of this clonotype. The chain links TRBV25-1 to TRBJ1-4; D is undetermined. Germline CDR1 reads MGHDK; CDR2 reads SYGVNS. The CDR3 loop spans 17 amino acids. The V and J ends lost 4 bases and 5 bases respectively, with 20 bases between them. The CDR3 DNA sequence: TGTGCCAGCAGTGGATATCCTCTTGGGTATCCAAATGAAAAACTGTTTTTT. Translated, it gives CASSGYPLGYPNEKLFF.

This chain uses TRBV6-2 or TRBV6-3 with TRBJ1-1; D may be TRBD1 (5 bases). Germline lookup yields CDR1 MNHEY and CDR2 SVGEGT. Deletions cut 6 bases from V and 1 base from J, with 9 bases between. CDR3 size: 13 residues. The CDR3 loop reads CASSREGNTEAFF. Written as DNA, the CDR3 is TGTGCCAGCAGCAGGGAGGGGAACACTGAAGCTTTCTTT.

This clonotype has ten or more counts. The chain joins TRBV5-1 to TRBJ1-2; TRBD1 aligns across 7 bases. The germline V gene has CDR1 SGHRS and CDR2 YFSETQ. The CDR3 loop spans 15 amino acids. V lost 3 bases, J lost 0 bases, and 5 bases stayed unmatched. CDR3 nucleotides: TGCGCCAGCAGCTCGGGACAGCAAGCTAACTATGGCTACACCTTC. It encodes CASSSGQQANYGYTF.

The CDR3: CASSLTPSDAPQMYNEQFF. In DNA, the CDR3 is TGTGCCAGCAGCTTAACCCCCTCAGATGCACCGCAGATGTACAATGAGCAGTTCTTC. V is TRBV7-2 and J is TRBJ2-1; no firm D call. The CDR3 totals 19 residues. CDR1 SGHTA and CDR2 FQGNSA come from the germline V gene. V was clipped by 2 bases and J by 4 bases, with 24 bases between them.

This clonotype was recorded at least ten times. V and J are TRBV5-4 and TRBJ2-2; TRBD1 or TRBD2 may be the D gene (6 bases each). The length of the CDR3 is 15 residues. V was clipped by 0 bases and J by 4 bases, with 10 bases between them. CDR1 and CDR2 from the germline V gene are SGHNT and YYREEE (reference sequence). CDR3 region: CASSLAGAGTGELFF. The CDR3 DNA reads TGTGCCAGCAGCTTGGCGGGGGCCGGCACCGGGGAGCTGTTTTTT.

The V and J genes are TRBV6-5 and TRBJ1-2; TRBD1 matches at 7 bases. Trimming took 6 bases from V and 7 from J; bases not matched to a gene: 17. The CDR3 covers 16 residues. Germline CDR1 MNHEY, CDR2 SVGAGI. CDR3 sequence: CASRFRDTLRTGGYTF. In DNA form, the CDR3 reads TGTGCCAGCAGGTTCCGGGACACCCTGAGGACAGGTGGCTACACCTTC.

In its sample, this clonotype was seen many times. J is TRBJ2-3 and V is TRBV12-3 or TRBV12-4, with 8 bases lining up with TRBD1. Germline trimming cut 1 base from V and 9 bases from J; bases unmatched to any gene: 3. The CDR3 spans 13 residues. The CDR3 reads CASSLGQGNTQYF. In DNA form, the CDR3 reads TGTGCCAGCAGTTTAGGACAGGGGAACACGCAGTATTTT.

The chain carries TRBV4-2 and TRBJ2-3, with a possible D match to TRBD2 (6 bases). The V gene's germline CDR1 is LGHNA and CDR2 YNFKEQ. This CDR3 has 15 residues. V shed 3 bases and J shed 5 bases, with 15 bases lying between them. CDR3 protein: CASSHAEGTLDTQYF. DNA for the CDR3: TGTGCCAGCAGCCACGCGGAGGGCACGTTAGATACGCAGTATTTT.

The chain couples TRBV7-8 to TRBJ2-5; D unresolved. The germline V gene encodes CDR1 SGHVS and CDR2 FQNEAQ. The CDR3 length is 16 residues. Trimming left V 0 bases short and J 2 bases short, with 13 bases between. Here the CDR3 DNA reads TGTGCCAGCAGCTTAGCGCGCGGAAAACTACAAGAGACCCAGTACTTC. It specifies CASSLARGKLQETQYF.

This clonotype was observed many times. This chain links TRBV9 with TRBJ2-3; the match to TRBD2 covers 8 bases. The germline V gene encodes CDR1 SGDLS and CDR2 YYNGEE. There are 14 residues in the CDR3. V shed 5 bases and J 4 bases; nucleotides not matched to a gene: 6. For the CDR3, the DNA is TGTGCCAGCAGTACAAGCGGGAGTGCAGATACGCAGTATTTT. Residues: CASSTSGSADTQYF.

The chain links TRBV7-8 to TRBJ1-5; 8 bases are a match to TRBD1. The CDR3 runs to 16 residues. With V trimmed by 5 bases and J by 3 bases, 9 bases remained unmatched. CDR1 SGHVS and CDR2 FQNEAQ come from the germline V gene. The CDR3: CASSVYRGLVNQPQHF. The CDR3 region has the DNA TGTGCCAGCAGCGTCTACAGGGGGTTGGTCAATCAGCCCCAGCATTTT.

The chain couples TRBV6-2 or TRBV6-3 to TRBJ1-2; 7 positions match TRBD1. The CDR3 totals 14 residues. V shed 2 bases and J 5 bases; nucleotides not matched to a gene: 5. CDR1 and CDR2 from the germline V gene are MNHEY and SVGEGT. The CDR3, as DNA: TGTGCCAGCAGTTACCCAGACAGGGATTATGGCTACACCTTC. Protein product: CASSYPDRDYGYTF.

The genes are TRBV7-3 and TRBJ2-2; tentative D call: TRBD1 (6 bases). This CDR3 comprises 13 residues. CDR1 is SGHTA and CDR2 is FQGTGA in the germline V gene. Deletions cut 5 bases from V and 9 bases from J, with 13 bases between. The CDR3 coding sequence is TGTGCCAGCAGCGTCACCCGGGACAGGGAGCTGTTTTTT. Its translation is CASSVTRDRELFF.

This clonotype was detected ten times or more. This chain connects TRBV7-3 to TRBJ1-2, with D possibly being TRBD1 (6 bases). CDR3 size: 15 residues. V was shortened by 2 bases and J by 0 bases, with 10 bases between the two germline ends. Germline V gives CDR1 SGHTA, CDR2 FQGTGA. Here the CDR3 reads CASSLGGSPNYGYTF. As DNA, the CDR3 is TGTGCCAGCAGCTTAGGGGGCAGCCCTAACTATGGCTACACCTTC. The full variable domain, completed using reference TRBV7-3 and TRBJ1-2, is GAGVSQTPSNKVTEKGKYVELRCDPISGHTALYWYRQSLGQGPEFLIYFQGTGAADDSGLPNDRFFAVRPEGSVSTLKIQRTERGDSAVYLCASSLGGSPNYGYTFGSGTRLTVV.

This clonotype turned up a few times. CDR3: CSVEDARRGAAGELFF. The CDR3 nucleotides read TGCAGCGTTGAAGATGCCAGGCGGGGGGCGGCCGGGGAGCTGTTTTTT. J is TRBJ2-2 and V is TRBV29-1; 8 nucleotides line up with TRBD2. Trimming cost V 0 bases and J 6 bases; bases outside gene matches: 9. The CDR3 runs 16 residues. CDR1 is SQVTM, CDR2 ANQGSEA, per germline.

The J gene is TRBJ2-2, the V gene TRBV25-1; D could derive from TRBD1 or TRBD2 (5 bases each). V gave up 9 bases and J gave up 0 bases, with 14 bases separating them. This CDR3 has 15 amino acids. CDR1 is MGHDK and CDR2 is SYGVNS in the germline V gene. CDR3: CASSRGRSNTGELFF. The CDR3 DNA follows: TGTGCCAGTTCCCGGGGACGGTCGAACACCGGGGAGCTGTTTTTT.

This clonotype was counted a single time. This may be a read error, as it is one base from a much larger clone. The chain uses TRBV29-1 and TRBJ2-1; no firm D call. The germline V gene has CDR1 SQVTM and CDR2 ANQGSEA. The CDR3 spans 11 residues. V was cut by 6 bases and J by 6 bases, with 9 bases left in between. The CDR3, as DNA: TGCAGCGTGACGATTTTCAATGAGCAGTTCTTC. This translates into CSVTIFNEQFF.

The V gene is TRBV10-2, the J gene TRBJ2-1, with D unclear. The germline gives CDR1 WSHSY, CDR2 SAAADI. The V and J ends lost 2 bases and 7 bases respectively, with 18 bases between them. The CDR3 covers 16 residues. CDR3 nucleotide sequence: TGCGCCAGCAGTGAGAAGGCTATGTGGGTGCGGAATGAGCAGTTCTTC. Translating gives CASSEKAMWVRNEQFF.

This clonotype was detected many times. V usage is TRBV10-1 and J usage is TRBJ2-1; 7 bases fit TRBD2. Trimming cost V 0 bases and J 4 bases; bases outside gene matches: 6. The CDR3 covers 16 residues. CDR1 is WNHNN, CDR2 SYGVQD, per germline (reference sequence). The CDR3 here is CASSESGRGRYNEQFF. The CDR3 DNA is TGCGCCAGCAGTGAGTCTGGCCGCGGGAGATACAATGAGCAGTTCTTC.

This clonotype was seen only a few times. The rearrangement links TRBV7-3 to TRBJ2-3; TRBD2 is a possible D gene (5 bases). The CDR3 runs 15 residues. Germline CDR1 and CDR2: SGHTA and FQGTGA. The V end was cut by 3 bases, the J end by 1 base, with 11 bases between. CDR3 in amino acids: CASSFTGIGTDTQYF. CDR3 DNA: TGTGCCAGCAGCTTTACGGGGATAGGCACAGATACGCAGTATTTT.

In its sample, this clonotype was seen many times. This rearrangement joins TRBV6-4 to TRBJ2-3; D uncertain. The CDR3 has 13 amino acids. With 2 bases removed from V and 0 bases from J, the gap between germline ends came to 3 bases. The germline CDR1 and CDR2 sequences are MRHNA and SNTAGT. The DNA of the CDR3 is TGTGCCAGCAGTGACCGGAGCACAGATACGCAGTATTTT. Translation: CASSDRSTDTQYF.

This chain links TRBV29-1 with TRBJ2-1; D ambiguous. V shed 7 bases and J shed 0 bases, with 19 bases lying between them. The length of the CDR3 is 16 residues. CDR1 is SQVTM and CDR2 is ANQGSEA in the germline V gene. The CDR3 coding sequence is TGCAGCGGTCGCCAGGCCGGCCTTGGCTCCTACAATGAGCAGTTCTTC. Protein sequence: CSGRQAGLGSYNEQFF.

This clonotype appeared many times. V and J are TRBV5-1 and TRBJ1-1, with a possible D match to TRBD1 (5 bases). CDR1 and CDR2 (germline): SGHRS, YFSETQ. V lost 4 bases to trimming and J lost 2 bases, with 9 bases between them. CDR3 length: 13 residues. This CDR3 reads CASSRQTNTEAFF. CDR3 DNA: TGCGCCAGCAGCCGACAGACTAACACTGAAGCTTTCTTT.

The J gene is TRBJ1-2, the V gene TRBV6-2 or TRBV6-3, with D perhaps TRBD1 (5 bases). Germline CDR1 is MNHEY and CDR2 is SVGEGT. The CDR3 length is 13 residues. The V gene lost 7 bases and the J gene lost 4 bases, with 13 bases spanning the gap. In DNA form, the CDR3 reads TGTGCCAGCACCAACGGGGGAGGCTATGGCTACACCTTC. Amino acids: CASTNGGGYGYTF.

This clonotype has ten or more counts. The rearrangement links TRBV7-2 to TRBJ1-5; the D is unclear. V lost 3 bases, J lost 3 bases, and 15 bases lay in between. The germline V gene encodes CDR1 SGHTA and CDR2 FQGNSA. The CDR3 is 16 amino acids. CDR3 in amino acids: CASSFDAWAYNQPQHF. CDR3 nucleotides: TGTGCCAGCAGCTTTGATGCGTGGGCATACAATCAGCCCCAGCATTTT.

DNA of the CDR3: TGTGCCAGCAGTTACTCGAGGACTGGAGCTGGCTACGAGCAGTACTTC. Protein: CASSYSRTGAGYEQYF. The V gene is TRBV6-2 or TRBV6-3, the J gene TRBJ2-7; D possibly corresponds to TRBD2 (5 bases). With 0 bases removed from V and 3 bases from J, the gap between germline ends came to 15 bases. Germline V gene lookup returns CDR1 MNHEY and CDR2 SVGEGT. The CDR3 contains 16 residues.

This clonotype was seen a handful of times. This chain links TRBV9 with TRBJ2-1; the D gene is possibly TRBD2 (7 bases). Germline CDR1 and CDR2: SGDLS and YYNGEE. The CDR3 runs to 15 residues. V was pared by 6 bases and J by 3 bases, with 16 bases between. DNA for the CDR3: TGTGCCAGCACTTCTAGCGGAGGGGGCTACAATGAGCAGTTCTTC. Translated, it gives CASTSSGGGYNEQFF.